This T cell receptor (beta chain) was documented in a study of CD8 T cells in Susac syndrome. With random hexamers, reverse transcription was performed on roughly 0.5 to 1 ug of RNA. The CDR3 of TCR beta was amplified by immunoSEQ multiplex PCR across 54 Vbeta and 13 Jbeta. MiXCR, run by TCRdb on the immunoSEQ multiplex PCR reads, gives a single entry per CDR3 protein. Seen here are roughly 89,000 distinct CDR3 sequences, 95% to 96% observed once, and the top ten hold 0.55% to 0.75%. The CDR3 spans 13 residues. Per the germline V gene, CDR1 is DFQATT and CDR2 is SNEGSKA (reference sequence). The junction had 1 base not matched to a gene; V was cut back by 3 bases and J by 4 bases.

This chain connects TRBV20-1 to TRBJ2-3; TRBD1 agrees at 10 bases. Sequencing used CD8+ T cells from PBMCs. This receptor was obtained from a human donor with Susac syndrome. CDR3 sequence (DNA): TGCAGTGCTAGCGGACAGGGGGCAGATACGCAGTATTTT. This sequence encodes CSASGQGADTQYF.